The 8 T cell receptor beta chains below all came from one sample that was sequenced in a study of Tregs in tolerant kidney transplant recipients. Using immunoSEQ multiplex PCR, the repertoire was profiled, and TCRdb retains in-frame clones only, with some absent. The sample has 85,000 to 100,000 clones, 93% seen once. The sequences come from CD4+ T cells from blood, collected before the transplant. The receptor source for this set is a human donor who received a combined kidney and bone marrow transplant.

This CDR3 is CASSSGTQETQYF. The DNA for the CDR3 is TGCGCCAGCAGCTCCGGGACTCAAGAGACCCAGTACTTC. This sequence joins TRBV5-1 and TRBJ2-5, with TRBD2 as a possible D gene (6 bases). Trimming took off 3 bases at V and 2 bases at J, with 8 bases between the two ends. This CDR3 is built from 13 residues. Looked up from germline, CDR1 is SGHRS and CDR2 is YFSETQ.

The V gene is TRBV18, the J gene TRBJ1-1; 9 bases agree with TRBD1. Germline V lookup: CDR1 KGHSH, CDR2 LQKENI. The CDR3 is 14 residues long. The ends lost 5 bases at V and 2 bases at J; junction bases unmatched: 3. CDR3 bases: TGTGCCAGCTCAACTACAGGGGGCAACACTGAAGCTTTCTTT. This codes for CASSTTGGNTEAFF.

This clone came up once. V usage is TRBV9 and J usage is TRBJ2-3; tentative D call: TRBD2 (6 bases). V shed 0 bases and J shed 0 bases, with 14 bases lying between them. Germline CDR1 and CDR2: SGDLS and YYNGEE. The CDR3 loop spans 17 amino acids. CDR3 residues: CASSVDGAGPSTDTQYF. The CDR3 bases are TGTGCCAGCAGCGTAGACGGCGCGGGACCTAGCACAGATACGCAGTATTTT. Complete variable domain (other parts from reference TRBV9 and TRBJ2-3): DSGVTQTPKHLITATGQRVTLRCSPRSGDLSVYWYQQSLDQGLQFLIQYYNGEERAKGNILERFSAQQFPDLHSELNLSSLELGDSALYFCASSVDGAGPSTDTQYFGPGTRLTVL.

This clone showed up just a few times. This rearrangement joins TRBV10-3 to TRBJ2-3; D might be TRBD2 (6 bases). This CDR3 is 14 amino acids long. In germline, CDR1 is ENHRY, CDR2 SYGVKD. V was clipped by 4 bases and J by 2 bases, with 10 bases between them. As DNA, the CDR3 is TGTGCCATCAGTGGCCGGGGGAACACAGATACGCAGTATTTT. Translation gives CAISGRGNTDTQYF.

Here the CDR3 DNA reads TGCGCCAGCAGCTTGGGACAGTCTAACTATGGCTACACCTTC. Protein sequence: CASSLGQSNYGYTF. This chain uses TRBV5-1 with TRBJ1-2; TRBD1 is a possible D gene (5 bases). From germline, CDR1 is SGHRS and CDR2 YFSETQ. CDR3 length equals 14 residues. V lost 0 bases, J lost 0 bases, and 6 bases lay in between.

The chain combines TRBV7-9 with TRBJ1-1; the D is unclear. The CDR3 is 16 residues long. Between the trimmed V and J ends, which lost 3 bases and 3 bases, there was a span of 17 bases. CDR1 is SEHNR and CDR2 is FQNEAQ in the germline V gene (reference sequence). The CDR3 reads CASSFWGRRRDTEAFF. Written as DNA, the CDR3 is TGTGCCAGCAGCTTTTGGGGAAGGCGGCGGGACACTGAAGCTTTCTTT.

J is TRBJ2-5 and V is TRBV5-6, with TRBD2 as a possible D gene (6 bases). The CDR3 runs 15 residues. Germline-derived CDR1 and CDR2 are SGHDT and YYEEEE. Between the trimmed V and J ends, which lost 2 bases and 3 bases, there was a span of 14 bases. CDR3 in amino acids: CASSFLGLGEETQYF. The CDR3 DNA is TGTGCCAGCAGCTTCTTGGGACTCGGAGAAGAGACCCAGTACTTC.

This chain joins TRBV5-4 and TRBJ1-1, with D possibly being TRBD1 (6 bases). The CDR3 is 14 amino acids. The germline V and J ends were trimmed by 4 bases and 0 bases, with 10 bases remaining between them. Germline V gives CDR1 SGHNT, CDR2 YYREEE (reference sequence). This chain's CDR3 is CASSQGGMNTEAFF. The DNA for the CDR3 is TGTGCCAGCAGCCAAGGGGGAATGAACACTGAAGCTTTCTTT.